The 23 T cell receptor beta chains listed next were all sequenced from one sample in a study of blood T cells in healthy people across ages. Sample-barcoded 5' priming and a J-beta primer mix drove a second PCR of 7 to 11 cycles. A single record per CDR3 protein comes from TCRdb applying MiXCR to the 5' RACE reads. This sample carries some 920,000 distinct CDR3 sequences, around 54% of them seen once, and the ten largest clones take 20% to 25%. Source material: blood. The receptors here all came from a woman in her sixties in good health.

The chain joins TRBV20-1 to TRBJ2-4; no definite D call. CDR1 is DFQATT and CDR2 is SNEGSKA in the germline V gene (reference sequence). V was shortened by 0 bases and J by 13 bases, with 19 bases between the two germline ends. This CDR3 has 14 amino acids. In nucleotides, the CDR3 is TGCAGTGCTAGAGATCACGAGGACCGGGCGGAGCAGTACTTC. It codes for CSARDHEDRAEQYF.

J is TRBJ2-7 and V is TRBV3-1; 13 nucleotides match TRBD2. Per the germline V gene, CDR1 is LGHDT and CDR2 is YNNKEL (reference sequence). The CDR3 length is 14 residues. With V trimmed by 4 bases and J by 6 bases, 3 bases remained unmatched. The CDR3, as DNA: TGTGCCAGCAGCCCACTAGCGGGAGGGAGCGAGCAGTACTTC. Amino acid sequence: CASSPLAGGSEQYF.

The chain has TRBV5-1 and TRBJ2-1; the D call may be TRBD1 or TRBD2 (5 bases each). CDR1 SGHRS and CDR2 YFSETQ come from the germline V gene. Trimming cost V 4 bases and J 15 bases, with 20 bases left between them. CDR3 length equals 13 residues. In DNA, the CDR3 is TGCGCCAGCAGCACCCAGTTCCGGGACGTTTTGTTCTTC. This translates into CASSTQFRDVLFF. The full variable domain, completed using reference TRBV5-1 and TRBJ2-1, is KAGVTQTPRYLIKTRGQQVTLSCSPISGHRSVSWYQQTPGQGLQFLFEYFSETQRNKGNFPGRFSGRQFSNSRSEMNVSTLELGDSALYLCASSTQFRDVLFFGPGTRLTVL.

The gene calls are TRBV5-1 and TRBJ1-6, with D tentatively TRBD1 (6 bases). The germline gives CDR1 SGHRS, CDR2 YFSETQ. The CDR3 has 15 residues. V dropped 2 bases and J dropped 7 bases, with 13 bases sitting between them. CDR3 DNA: TGCGCCAGCAGCTTACGTGTCGGACAGAATTCACCCCTCCACTTT. This sequence encodes CASSLRVGQNSPLHF.

The chain combines TRBV28 with TRBJ2-3, with 7 nucleotides matching TRBD2. The CDR3 consists of 12 residues. Germline assignment: CDR1 MDHEN and CDR2 SYDVKM. The V and J ends lost 9 bases and 2 bases, in that order; junction bases with no gene match: 2. The CDR3 loop is CASLAATDTQYF. The CDR3 DNA sequence: TGTGCCAGTCTAGCGGCCACAGATACGCAGTATTTT.

This chain links TRBV6-5 with TRBJ2-7; TRBD2 agrees at 11 bases. Germline values: CDR1 MNHEY, CDR2 SVGAGI. J was trimmed by 3 bases and V by 0 bases; bases with no gene match: 4. This CDR3 is 16 amino acids long. The CDR3 bases are TGTGCCAGCAGTTACTCGAAACTAGCGGGAGTCTACGAGCAGTACTTC. It is translated as CASSYSKLAGVYEQYF.

The genes are TRBV5-1 and TRBJ2-7; 9 bases map to TRBD2. CDR1 and CDR2 from the germline V gene are SGHRS and YFSETQ. Trimming removed 0 bases from V and 0 bases from J; junction bases left unmatched: 7. The CDR3 extends over 17 amino acids. Written as DNA, the CDR3 is TGCGCCAGCAGCTTGGCCGGGTGGACTAGCGCCTCCTACGAGCAGTACTTC. It is translated as CASSLAGWTSASYEQYF.

This sequence joins TRBV30 and TRBJ2-7; 9 bases agree with TRBD1. The trim removed 1 base at V and 3 bases at J, leaving 1 base unmatched. This CDR3 region has 13 residues. Germline V gene sequence: CDR1 GTSNPN, CDR2 SVGIG (reference sequence). CDR3 region: CAWSADRGYEQYF. The CDR3 DNA sequence: TGTGCCTGGAGTGCGGACAGGGGCTACGAGCAGTACTTC.

This sequence joins TRBV5-1 and TRBJ2-4, with a weak D call TRBD1 (5 bases). V was cut by 2 bases and J by 15 bases, with 18 bases left in between. The CDR3 sequence is 13 residues long. Germline V gives CDR1 SGHRS, CDR2 YFSETQ. The CDR3 bases are TGCGCCAGCAGCTTTGTAGGACAAGAAGTTTCGTACTTC. Protein sequence: CASSFVGQEVSYF.

The gene calls are TRBV18 and TRBJ2-7; TRBD1 might be the D (5 bases). V lost 2 bases and J 3 bases, leaving 14 bases between the germline ends. The CDR3 is made up of 15 amino acids. The germline V gene encodes CDR1 KGHSH and CDR2 LQKENI. CDR3 sequence reads: CASSPGAGLYYEQYF. CDR3 nucleotide sequence: TGTGCCAGCTCACCAGGTGCAGGGTTGTACTACGAGCAGTACTTC.

The chain uses TRBV7-9 and TRBJ2-7; D is perhaps TRBD1 (5 bases). In germline, CDR1 is SEHNR, CDR2 FQNEAQ (reference sequence). The CDR3 sequence is 13 residues long. V lost 8 bases, J lost 1 base, and 12 bases lay in between. CDR3 amino acids: CASCKTESYEQYF. The CDR3 nucleotides are TGTGCCAGCTGCAAGACAGAATCCTACGAGCAGTACTTC. Based on the CDR3 plus reference TRBV7-9 and TRBJ2-7, the full variable domain is DTGVSQNPRHKITKRGQNVTFRCDPISEHNRLYWYRQTLGQGPEFLTYFQNEAQLEKSRLLSDRFSAERPKGSFSTLEIQRTEQGDSAMYLCASCKTESYEQYFGPGTRLTVT.

This chain joins TRBV6-5 and TRBJ2-5, with 7 bases identical to TRBD2. The J call is in doubt because the DNA end fits TRBJ2-7 better. Per germline, CDR1 MNHEY and CDR2 SVGAGI. The CDR3 consists of 17 residues. CDR3 in amino acids: CASSYSVDWGGPHEQYF. For the CDR3, the DNA is TGTGCCAGCAGTTACTCGGTCGATTGGGGAGGGCCCCACGAGCAGTACTTC.

The genes are TRBV6-5 and TRBJ2-7; D remains unclear. The V end was cut by 2 bases, the J end by 2 bases, with 10 bases between. This CDR3 is 14 amino acids long. Germline values: CDR1 MNHEY, CDR2 SVGAGI. The CDR3 reads CASSYDAEPYEQYF. CDR3 sequence (DNA): TGTGCCAGCAGTTACGACGCCGAGCCCTACGAGCAGTACTTC.

The rearrangement links TRBV7-3 to TRBJ2-7, with a tentative D call TRBD2 (6 bases). V lost 5 bases to trimming and J lost 10 bases, with 21 bases between them. Per the germline V gene, CDR1 is SGHTA and CDR2 is FQGTGA. The CDR3 is made up of 14 amino acids. In DNA form, the CDR3 reads TGTGCCAGCAGCCCCCAGGGCGGGGAAGAGGCCCAGTACTTC. Protein sequence: CASSPQGGEEAQYF.

This clonotype has just one count. V and J are TRBV21-1 and TRBJ1-5. TRBV21-1 is termed a pseudogene. This CDR3 contains 14 residues. The CDR3, as DNA: TGTGCCAGCAGCAAAGTCGAGGGTTGGTTGGCCCAGCATTTT. This gives the protein CASSKVEGWLAQHF.

This clonotype showed up just a few times. J is TRBJ2-1 and V is TRBV20-1; D remains unclear. The V gene's germline CDR1 is DFQATT and CDR2 SNEGSKA (reference sequence). Trimming removed 6 bases at V and 9 bases at J, with 15 bases between. The CDR3 has 12 residues. In DNA, the CDR3 is TGCAGTGCCGTAACATCTTCGGGTGAGCAGTTCTTC. It translates to CSAVTSSGEQFF.

This chain's CDR3 is CASRPGQGAYNEQFF. As DNA, the CDR3 is TGTGCCAGCAGACCCGGACAGGGGGCATACAATGAGCAGTTCTTC. J is TRBJ2-1 and V is TRBV7-3; 11 bases are a match to TRBD1. The germline CDR1 and CDR2 sequences are SGHTA and FQGTGA. CDR3 length: 15 amino acids. The junction had 5 bases not matched to a gene; V was cut back by 6 bases and J by 4 bases.

V gene TRBV29-1 combines with J gene TRBJ1-2, with TRBD1 matching over 7 bases. The CDR3 contains 13 residues. The germline V gene encodes CDR1 SQVTM and CDR2 ANQGSEA. J lost 4 bases, V lost 7 bases, and 9 bases had no gene match. CDR3 amino acids: CSASPTGLYGYTF. The DNA of the CDR3 is TGCAGCGCCAGCCCGACAGGGCTCTATGGCTACACCTTC.

V and J are TRBV28 and TRBJ2-1; 10 nucleotides line up with TRBD2. V lost 6 bases, J lost 2 bases, and 7 bases stayed unmatched. CDR3 length: 16 amino acids. CDR1 MDHEN and CDR2 SYDVKM come from the germline V gene. CDR3 loop: CASRFRTSGAYNEQFF. DNA of the CDR3: TGTGCCAGCAGATTCAGGACTAGCGGTGCCTACAATGAGCAGTTCTTC.

With regard to this clonotype: This could be a read error, since a much larger clone is one nucleotide away. This rearrangement joins TRBV6-1 to TRBJ2-7; a weak D match, TRBD2 (6 bases). Germline V gene sequence: CDR1 MNHNS, CDR2 SASEGT. The CDR3 extends over 14 amino acids. V lost 4 bases to trimming and J lost 5 bases, with 15 bases between them. This CDR3 reads CASSVVRGGDEQYF. DNA for the CDR3: TGTGCCAGCAGTGTAGTTAGAGGAGGGGACGAGCAGTACTTC.

The J gene is TRBJ1-2, the V gene TRBV6-2 or TRBV6-3; D not certain. Trimming removed 0 bases from V and 8 bases from J, with 7 bases in between. Germline V CDR1 and CDR2: MNHEY, SVGEGT. The CDR3 has 12 residues. Written as DNA, the CDR3 is TGTGCCAGCAGTTACTCGAGTGGCGGCTACACCTTC. Its protein product is CASSYSSGGYTF.

CDR3 coding DNA: TGTGCCAGCAGCTTAGGGACAGGGAGATCTAATGAAAAACTGTTTTTT. This gives the protein CASSLGTGRSNEKLFF. This sequence joins TRBV7-2 and TRBJ1-4; 8 bases fit TRBD1. Germline V gene data show CDR1 as SGHTA and CDR2 as FQGNSA. Germline trimming cut 1 base from V and 3 bases from J; bases unmatched to any gene: 4. The CDR3 is made up of 16 amino acids.

CDR3 in amino acids: CASSLHGGASGDTQYF. The CDR3 DNA is TGTGCCAGCAGTTTACACGGCGGGGCGTCCGGCGATACGCAGTATTTT. This chain joins TRBV28 and TRBJ2-3; possible D gene TRBD2, 6 bases. CDR1 is MDHEN and CDR2 is SYDVKM in the germline V gene. The CDR3 length is 16 residues. V lost 2 bases to trimming and J lost 6 bases, with 18 bases between them. Complete variable domain (other parts from reference TRBV28 and TRBJ2-3): DVKVTQSSRYLVKRTGEKVFLECVQDMDHENMFWYRQDPGLGLRLIYFSYDVKMKEKGDIPEGYSVSREKKERFSLILESASTNQTSMYLCASSLHGGASGDTQYFGPGTRLTVL.